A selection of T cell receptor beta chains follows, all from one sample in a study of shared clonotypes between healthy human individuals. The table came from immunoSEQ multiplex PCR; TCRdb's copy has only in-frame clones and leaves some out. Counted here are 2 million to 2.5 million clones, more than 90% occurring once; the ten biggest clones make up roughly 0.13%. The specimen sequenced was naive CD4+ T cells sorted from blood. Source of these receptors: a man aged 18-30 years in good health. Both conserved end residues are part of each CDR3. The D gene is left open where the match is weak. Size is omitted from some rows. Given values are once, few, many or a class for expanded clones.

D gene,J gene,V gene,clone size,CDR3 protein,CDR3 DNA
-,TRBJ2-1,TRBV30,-,CAWSVGDEQFF,TGTGCCTGGAGTGTGGGGGATGAGCAGTTCTTC
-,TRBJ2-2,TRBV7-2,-,CASRLGGSYTGELFF,TGTGCCAGCAGACTTGGGGGGAGCTACACCGGGGAGCTGTTTTTT
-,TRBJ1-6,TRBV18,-,CASSPLPGENSPLHF,TGTGCCAGCTCACCACTTCCAGGGGAGAATTCACCCCTCCACTTT
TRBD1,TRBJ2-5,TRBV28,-,CASSLLGTGKETQYF,TGTGCCAGCAGTTTATTGGGGACAGGAAAAGAGACCCAGTACTTC
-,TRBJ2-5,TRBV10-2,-,CASTHPWTVLVETQYF,TGCGCCAGCACACACCCATGGACAGTATTGGTTGAGACCCAGTACTTC
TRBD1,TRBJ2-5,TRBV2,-,CASSADRGEETQYF,TGTGCCAGCAGTGCGGACAGGGGGGAAGAGACCCAGTACTTC
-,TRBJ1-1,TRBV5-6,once,CASSLEGKGTEAFF,TGTGCCAGCAGCTTGGAGGGGAAGGGCACTGAAGCTTTCTTT
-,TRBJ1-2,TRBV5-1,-,CASSPSRAELGYTF,TGCGCCAGCAGCCCCTCCCGGGCTGAGTTGGGCTACACCTTC
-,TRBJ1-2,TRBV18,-,CASSPAREEGYTF,TGTGCCAGCTCACCCGCAAGGGAGGAGGGCTACACCTTC
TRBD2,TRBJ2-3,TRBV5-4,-,CASSLYSGGSTDTQYF,TGTGCCAGCAGCTTATATAGCGGGGGAAGCACAGATACGCAGTATTTT
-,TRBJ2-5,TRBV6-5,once,CASRSWGETQYF,TGTGCCAGCAGGAGTTGGGGGGAGACCCAGTACTTC
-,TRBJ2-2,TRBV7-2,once,CASNTNTGELFF,TGTGCCAGCAACACGAACACCGGGGAGCTGTTTTTT
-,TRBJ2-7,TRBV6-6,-,CASIRGGIDYEQYF,TGTGCCAGCATCAGAGGAGGGATAGACTACGAGCAGTACTTC
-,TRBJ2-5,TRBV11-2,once,CASSFQRLQETQYF,TGTGCCAGCAGCTTCCAGCGGTTACAAGAGACCCAGTACTTC
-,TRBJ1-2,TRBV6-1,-,CASSAAQSNYGYTF,TGTGCCAGCAGCGCGGCGCAATCTAACTATGGCTACACCTTC
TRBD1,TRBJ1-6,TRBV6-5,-,CASSADRGQPLHF,TGTGCCAGCAGTGCCGACAGGGGGCAGCCCCTCCACTTT
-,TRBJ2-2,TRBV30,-,CAWSETSRSAGELFF,TGTGCCTGGAGCGAGACTAGTCGGTCTGCCGGGGAGCTGTTTTTT
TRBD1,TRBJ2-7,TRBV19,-,CASSMGVGQLYEQYF,TGTGCCAGTAGTATGGGGGTGGGACAGCTTTACGAGCAGTACTTC
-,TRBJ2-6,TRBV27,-,CASSPNSGANVLTF,TGTGCCAGCAGTCCTAACTCTGGGGCCAACGTCCTGACTTTC
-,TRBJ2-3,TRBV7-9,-,CASSLDVIGTQYF,TGTGCCAGCAGCTTAGATGTCATCGGTACGCAGTATTTT
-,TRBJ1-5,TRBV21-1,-,CDGDQPQHF,TGTGACGGGGATCAGCCCCAGCATTTT
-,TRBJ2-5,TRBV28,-,CASSSSPVETQYF,TGTGCCAGCAGTTCGAGCCCTGTGGAGACCCAGTACTTC
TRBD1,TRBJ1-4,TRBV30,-,CAWTRAGTAFSTNEKLFF,TGTGCCTGGACCCGAGCCGGGACAGCTTTCTCAACTAATGAAAAACTGTTTTTT
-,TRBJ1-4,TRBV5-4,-,CASSLEGGVAEKLFF,TGTGCCAGCAGCTTGGAGGGAGGAGTGGCGGAAAAACTGTTTTTT
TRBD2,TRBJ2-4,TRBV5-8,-,CASSFEGLAGGPSKNIQYF,TGTGCCAGCAGCTTCGAGGGACTAGCGGGGGGGCCTTCCAAAAACATTCAGTACTTC
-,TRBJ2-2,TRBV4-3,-,CASSQDLSRTLNTGELFF,TGCGCCAGCAGCCAAGATCTCTCGCGGACCTTGAACACCGGGGAGCTGTTTTTT
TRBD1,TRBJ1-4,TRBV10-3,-,CAISPGGAGANEKLFF,TGTGCCATCTCCCCAGGGGGCGCCGGGGCTAATGAAAAACTGTTTTTT
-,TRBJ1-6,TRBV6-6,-,CASSYFPSGSPLHF,TGTGCCAGCAGTTACTTCCCAAGCGGTTCACCCCTCCACTTT
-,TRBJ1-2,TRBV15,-,CATSRDQGLGYTF,TGTGCCACCAGCAGAGATCAGGGGTTGGGCTACACCTTC
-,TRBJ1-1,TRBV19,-,CASTPPGNTEAFF,TGTGCCAGTACCCCCCCGGGGAACACTGAAGCTTTCTTT
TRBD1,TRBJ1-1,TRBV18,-,CASSPARTGGYTEAFF,TGTGCCAGCTCACCAGCCCGGACAGGCGGATACACTGAAGCTTTCTTT